Below, 9 T cell receptor beta chains from the same sample are listed, as sequenced in a study of blood T cell repertoires in COVID-19. Produced via immunoSEQ multiplex PCR; TCRdb's table is partial and in-frame only. The profile shows about 36,000 clones, about nine tenths of them singletons. Sequencing was performed on peripheral blood. The receptors derive from an older man with acute or convalescent COVID-19.

This clone was picked up one time. V gene TRBV4-1 combines with J gene TRBJ1-5; D might be TRBD1 (6 bases). The CDR3 totals 14 residues. Trimming took 5 bases from V and 3 from J, leaving 11 bases between them. Germline assignment: CDR1 MGHRA and CDR2 YSYEKL. The CDR3 DNA sequence: TGCGCCAGCAGCACACGACAGGACAATCAGCCCCAGCATTTT. It codes for CASSTRQDNQPQHF.

The chain recombines TRBV12-3 or TRBV12-4 with TRBJ1-4, with D perhaps matching TRBD1 (6 bases). V lost 3 bases to trimming and J lost 8 bases, with 10 bases between them. This CDR3 region has 13 residues. The CDR3 loop is CASSLGQGEKLFF. CDR3 sequence (DNA): TGTGCCAGCAGTTTGGGACAAGGAGAAAAACTGTTTTTT.

The sample holds one count of this clone. The gene calls are TRBV2 and TRBJ1-1; no firm D call. Per germline, CDR1 SNHLY and CDR2 FYNNEI. This CDR3 has 14 amino acids. The V and J ends lost 6 bases and 0 bases respectively, with 11 bases between them. The CDR3 sequence: CASRVRDMNTEAFF. CDR3 sequence (DNA): TGTGCCAGCAGGGTACGGGATATGAACACTGAAGCTTTCTTT.

V is TRBV11-2 and J is TRBJ1-4; TRBD1 agrees at 7 bases. The CDR3 contains 19 residues. Germline V lookup: CDR1 SGHAT, CDR2 FQNNGV. The V and J ends lost 4 bases and 11 bases, in that order; junction bases with no gene match: 25. CDR3 nucleotide sequence: TGTGCCAGCAGCTCCGTACCACAGGGGACCCCACGTGTAATGAGGAAACTGTTTTTT. Amino acids: CASSSVPQGTPRVMRKLFF.

The chain combines TRBV7-7 with TRBJ2-1, with 11 bases that match TRBD1. The CDR3 consists of 15 residues. The junction had 9 bases not matched to a gene; V was cut back by 4 bases and J by 10 bases. CDR1 is SSHAT, CDR2 FNYEAQ, per germline (reference sequence). CDR3 residues: CASSSRTGGFGEQFF. CDR3 sequence (DNA): TGTGCCAGCAGCTCTCGGACAGGGGGCTTTGGCGAGCAGTTCTTC.

The rearrangement links TRBV18 to TRBJ2-5, with a weak D call TRBD1 (5 bases). The CDR3 contains 13 residues. Germline V CDR1 and CDR2: KGHSH, LQKENI. V was pared by 5 bases and J by 4 bases, with 11 bases between. Here the CDR3 reads CASSADKAETQYF. The CDR3 DNA reads TGTGCCAGCTCAGCGGACAAGGCAGAGACCCAGTACTTC. The whole variable domain, remainder taken from reference TRBV18 and TRBJ2-5, is NAGVMQNPRHLVRRRGQEARLRCSPMKGHSHVYWYRQLPEEGLKFMVYLQKENIIDESGMPKERFSAEFPKEGPSILRIQQVVRGDSAAYFCASSADKAETQYFGPGTRLLVL.

The chain employs TRBV19 and TRBJ1-2; 8 nucleotides line up with TRBD1. The ends lost 5 bases at V and 5 bases at J; junction bases unmatched: 10. The length of the CDR3 is 15 residues. Germline CDR1 is LNHDA and CDR2 is SQIVND (reference sequence). CDR3 sequence: CASSLRDRLPYGYTF. In nucleotides, the CDR3 is TGTGCCAGTAGTCTCCGGGACAGGCTACCGTATGGCTACACCTTC.

V is TRBV6-5 and J is TRBJ1-1; 7 bases fit TRBD1. CDR1 is MNHEY, CDR2 SVGAGI, per germline. This CDR3 is 15 amino acids long. V dropped 0 bases and J dropped 2; count of bases not matched to a gene: 3. The CDR3 sequence is CASSYSQGVNTEAFF. CDR3 in DNA: TGTGCCAGCAGTTACTCCCAGGGGGTTAACACTGAAGCTTTCTTT.

This clone was seen once. This chain links TRBV7-2 with TRBJ2-5, with D perhaps matching TRBD1 (6 bases). CDR1 SGHTA and CDR2 FQGNSA come from the germline V gene. The CDR3 sequence is 14 residues long. V was cut by 3 bases and J by 3 bases, with 11 bases left in between. CDR3 protein: CASSFQGTEETQYF. Written as DNA, the CDR3 is TGTGCCAGCAGCTTCCAGGGGACGGAAGAGACCCAGTACTTC.